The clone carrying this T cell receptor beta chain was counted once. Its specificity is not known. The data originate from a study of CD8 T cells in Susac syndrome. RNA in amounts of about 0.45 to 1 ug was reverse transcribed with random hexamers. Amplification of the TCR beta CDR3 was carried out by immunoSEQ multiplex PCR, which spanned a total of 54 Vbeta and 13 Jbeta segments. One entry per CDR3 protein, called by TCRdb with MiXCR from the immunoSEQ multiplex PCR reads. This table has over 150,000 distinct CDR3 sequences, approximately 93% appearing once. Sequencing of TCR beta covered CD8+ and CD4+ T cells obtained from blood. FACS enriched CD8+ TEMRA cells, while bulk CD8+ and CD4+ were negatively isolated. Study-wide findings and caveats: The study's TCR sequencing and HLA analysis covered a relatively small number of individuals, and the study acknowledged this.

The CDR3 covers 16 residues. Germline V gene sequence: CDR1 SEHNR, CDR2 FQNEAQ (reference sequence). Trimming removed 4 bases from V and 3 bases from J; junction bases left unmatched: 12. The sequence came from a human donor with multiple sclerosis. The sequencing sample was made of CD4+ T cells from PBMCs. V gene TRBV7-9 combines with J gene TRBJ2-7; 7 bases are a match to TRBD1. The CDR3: CASSSQGDSYLYEQYF. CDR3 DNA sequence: TGTGCCAGCAGCTCTCAGGGGGATAGCTATCTCTACGAGCAGTACTTC.